Here is one T cell receptor (beta chain) with its context. No antigen is known for it. Its ends do not fully match the called genes, so a read error is possible. These data belong to a study of OX40 agonist ivuxolimab in advanced cancers. On the study more broadly: Having had anti-PD-1, anti-PD-L1 or anti-CTLA-4 therapy before was allowed, and roughly 39% had some. Points from the study as a whole: At 0.1 to 3.0 mg/kg, clonal expansion of CD4+ and CD8+ blood T cells had occurred by week 6.

Autoimmune disease history or systemic immunosuppression meant exclusion. Germline lookup yields CDR1 SGHVS and CDR2 FNYEAQ. CDR3 length: 11 residues. Data came from immunoSEQ multiplex PCR; TCRdb stores just in-frame clones and leaves some out. Of under 55,000 clones in the sample, 84% were seen once. Sequenced here: CD4+ or CD8+ T cells sorted from blood, sampled in a trial of the OX40 agonist ivuxolimab. The TCR was taken from an adult with an advanced solid tumor such as melanoma, head and neck, liver or kidney cancer. V usage is TRBV7-6 and J usage is TRBJ1-1; D remains unclear. CDR3 sequence: CASSLDTEKVF. CDR3 in DNA: TGTGCCAGCAGCTTAGACACTGAGAAAGTCTTT. The full variable domain, with the rest looked up from reference TRBV7-6 and TRBJ1-1, is GAGVSQSPRYKVTKRGQDVALRCDPISGHVSLYWYRQALGQGPEFLTYFNYEAQQDKSGLPNDRFSAERPEGSISTLTIQRTEQRDSAMYRCASSLDTEKVFGQGTRLTVV.